These T cell receptor beta chains were read from a single sample in a study of T-cell reconstitution after alpha-beta-depleted transplantation in children. MiXCR, run by TCRdb on the PCR reads, gives a single entry per CDR3 protein. The sample consists of 350,000 to 450,000 distinct CDR3 sequences, roughly 15% of them appearing once. The sequencing used PBMCs, collected from the stem cell graft. Receptors were obtained from a human donor who donated a stem cell graft to a child with Fanconi anemia. Both conserved end residues are trimmed from each CDR3. The order of the fields is V gene, CDR3 protein.

v_gene: TRBV20-1
CDR3aa: SAPIPSGGTDTQY

v_gene: TRBV29-1
CDR3aa: SVAGGGSYNEQF

v_gene: TRBV4-1
CDR3aa: ASSQGENRAYEQY

v_gene: TRBV12-3/TRBV12-4
CDR3aa: ASSSQLGWTEAF

v_gene: TRBV4-3
CDR3aa: ASSQDAVAGSYNEQF

v_gene: TRBV6-2/TRBV6-3
CDR3aa: ASSYHEGGELF

v_gene: TRBV10-3
CDR3aa: AINQPGGAAF

v_gene: TRBV5-1
CDR3aa: ASSNGQGNQPQH

v_gene: TRBV5-1
CDR3aa: ASSRQGGQETQY

v_gene: TRBV20-1
CDR3aa: SARDSKKWQPQH

v_gene: TRBV15
CDR3aa: ATSRGLIQGAYEAF

v_gene: TRBV12-3/TRBV12-4
CDR3aa: ASSAVLAGVQETQY

v_gene: TRBV6-5
CDR3aa: ASSRGREAF

v_gene: TRBV11-1
CDR3aa: ASSLGRRDFYSGANVLT

v_gene: TRBV29-1
CDR3aa: SVLQLAGGTDTQY

v_gene: TRBV3-1
CDR3aa: ASSQRPADTQY

v_gene: TRBV30
CDR3aa: AWSMARGAQETQY

v_gene: TRBV5-1
CDR3aa: ASSSGQDYGYT

v_gene: TRBV5-8
CDR3aa: ASSSYRDSGANVLT

v_gene: TRBV2
CDR3aa: ASSEVSFEEQF

v_gene: TRBV20-1
CDR3aa: SARSPGGMNTEAF

v_gene: TRBV19
CDR3aa: ASSRPGEVNTEAF

v_gene: TRBV9
CDR3aa: ASSVDGTGDEKLF

v_gene: TRBV3-1
CDR3aa: ASSPLGREETQY

v_gene: TRBV7-9
CDR3aa: ASSSQTSYEQY

v_gene: TRBV6-1
CDR3aa: ASRLTDRGDTDTQY

v_gene: TRBV15
CDR3aa: ATSAPLGGRGRNTEAF

v_gene: TRBV28
CDR3aa: ASSLGEFGNQPQH

v_gene: TRBV7-2
CDR3aa: ASRRQGGDSYEQY

v_gene: TRBV20-1
CDR3aa: SARVGESLPQVYEQF

v_gene: TRBV3-1
CDR3aa: ASSLRDYYGYT

v_gene: TRBV4-3
CDR3aa: ASSRITTGGNGYT

v_gene: TRBV12-5
CDR3aa: ASGRQAYEQY

v_gene: TRBV20-1
CDR3aa: SAREQDQETQY

v_gene: TRBV10-3
CDR3aa: AISALMGQHYGYT

v_gene: TRBV5-1
CDR3aa: ASNRDRDGYNEQF

v_gene: TRBV15
CDR3aa: ATSRDRALYGYT

v_gene: TRBV6-2/TRBV6-3
CDR3aa: ASSPARLSREF

v_gene: TRBV12-3/TRBV12-4
CDR3aa: ASRSGGGSGSEQY

v_gene: TRBV7-2
CDR3aa: ASSYGPELDTQY

v_gene: TRBV6-2/TRBV6-3
CDR3aa: ASSYDPEEPQH

v_gene: TRBV29-1
CDR3aa: SVVGASIGY

v_gene: TRBV5-6
CDR3aa: ASIWRGAPGYT

v_gene: TRBV25-1
CDR3aa: ASSDRDIFENDEQF

v_gene: TRBV7-2
CDR3aa: ASSLNQGPYEQY